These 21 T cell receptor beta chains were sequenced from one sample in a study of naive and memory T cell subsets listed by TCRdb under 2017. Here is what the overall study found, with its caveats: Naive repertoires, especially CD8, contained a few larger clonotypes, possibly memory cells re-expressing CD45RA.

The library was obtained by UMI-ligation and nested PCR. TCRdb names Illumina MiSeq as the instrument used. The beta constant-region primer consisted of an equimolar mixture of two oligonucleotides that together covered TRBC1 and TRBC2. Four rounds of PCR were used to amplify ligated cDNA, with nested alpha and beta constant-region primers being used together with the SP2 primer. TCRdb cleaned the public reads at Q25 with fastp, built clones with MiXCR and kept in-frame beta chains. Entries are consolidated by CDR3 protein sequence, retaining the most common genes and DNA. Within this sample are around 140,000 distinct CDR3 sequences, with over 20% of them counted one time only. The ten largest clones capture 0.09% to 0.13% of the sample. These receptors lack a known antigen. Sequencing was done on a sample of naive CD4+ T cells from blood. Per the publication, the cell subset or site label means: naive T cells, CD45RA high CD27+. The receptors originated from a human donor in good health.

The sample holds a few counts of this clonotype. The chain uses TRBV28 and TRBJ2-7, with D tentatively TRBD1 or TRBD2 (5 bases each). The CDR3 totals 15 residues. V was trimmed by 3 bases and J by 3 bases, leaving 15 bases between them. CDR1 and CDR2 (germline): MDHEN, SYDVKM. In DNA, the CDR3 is TGTGCCAGCAGTTTTCAGTCCGGGACGGTCTACGAGCAGTACTTC. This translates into CASSFQSGTVYEQYF. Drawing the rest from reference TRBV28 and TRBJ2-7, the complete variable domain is DVKVTQSSRYLVKRTGEKVFLECVQDMDHENMFWYRQDPGLGLRLIYFSYDVKMKEKGDIPEGYSVSREKKERFSLILESASTNQTSMYLCASSFQSGTVYEQYFGPGTRLTVT.

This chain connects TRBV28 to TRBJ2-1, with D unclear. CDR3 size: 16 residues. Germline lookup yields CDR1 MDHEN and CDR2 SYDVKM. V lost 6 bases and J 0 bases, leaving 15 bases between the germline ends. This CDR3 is CASSSPSASSYNEQFF. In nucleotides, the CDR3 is TGTGCCAGCAGCTCCCCGAGTGCCTCCTCCTACAATGAGCAGTTCTTC.

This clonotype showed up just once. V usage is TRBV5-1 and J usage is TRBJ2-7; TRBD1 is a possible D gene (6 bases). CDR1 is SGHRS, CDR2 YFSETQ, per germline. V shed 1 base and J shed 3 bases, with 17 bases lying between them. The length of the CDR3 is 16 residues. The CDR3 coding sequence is TGCGCCAGCAGCTTGCCCTCCTGGGACACCAACTACGAGCAGTACTTC. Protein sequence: CASSLPSWDTNYEQYF.

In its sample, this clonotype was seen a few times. In DNA, the CDR3 is TGCAGCGTTGAGGGTAGCGGGAGAGGGGATACGCAGTATTTT. Translating it yields CSVEGSGRGDTQYF. The V gene is TRBV29-1, the J gene TRBJ2-3; 9 bases fit TRBD2. J lost 6 bases, V lost 3 bases, and 7 bases had no gene match. Per the germline V gene, CDR1 is SQVTM and CDR2 is ANQGSEA. The CDR3 sequence is 14 residues long.

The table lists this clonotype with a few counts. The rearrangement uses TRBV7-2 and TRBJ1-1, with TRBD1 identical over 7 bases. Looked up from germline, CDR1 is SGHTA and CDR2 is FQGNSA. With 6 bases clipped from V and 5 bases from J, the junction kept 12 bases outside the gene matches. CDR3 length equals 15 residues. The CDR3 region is CASSRLQGSRTEAFF. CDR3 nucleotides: TGTGCCAGCAGTCGACTACAGGGGTCGCGGACTGAAGCTTTCTTT.

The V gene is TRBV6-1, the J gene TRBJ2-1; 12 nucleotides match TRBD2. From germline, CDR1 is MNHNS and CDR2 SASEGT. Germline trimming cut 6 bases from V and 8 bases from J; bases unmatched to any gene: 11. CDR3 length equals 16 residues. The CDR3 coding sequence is TGTGCCAGCAGCAGGGCAACCGGGACTAGCGGGTATGAGCAGTTCTTC. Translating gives CASSRATGTSGYEQFF.

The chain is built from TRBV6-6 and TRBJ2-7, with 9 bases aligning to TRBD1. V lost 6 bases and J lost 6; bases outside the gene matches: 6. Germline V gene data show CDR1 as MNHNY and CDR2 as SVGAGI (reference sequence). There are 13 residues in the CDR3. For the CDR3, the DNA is TGTGCCAGCAGGGTTCCGGGACAGGGCGAGCAGTACTTC. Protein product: CASRVPGQGEQYF.

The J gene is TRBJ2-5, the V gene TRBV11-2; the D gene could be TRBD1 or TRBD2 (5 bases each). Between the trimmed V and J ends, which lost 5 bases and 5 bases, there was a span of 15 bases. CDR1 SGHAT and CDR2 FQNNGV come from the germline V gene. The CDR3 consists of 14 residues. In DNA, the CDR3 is TGTGCCAGCAGCCCCGGGACCTCCGCCGAGACCCAGTACTTC. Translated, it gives CASSPGTSAETQYF.

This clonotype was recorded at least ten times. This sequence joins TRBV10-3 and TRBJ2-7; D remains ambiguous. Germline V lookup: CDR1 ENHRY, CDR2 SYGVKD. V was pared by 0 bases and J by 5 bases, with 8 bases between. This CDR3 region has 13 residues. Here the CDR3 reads CAISESSANEQYF. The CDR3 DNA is TGTGCCATCAGTGAGTCGTCAGCTAACGAGCAGTACTTC.

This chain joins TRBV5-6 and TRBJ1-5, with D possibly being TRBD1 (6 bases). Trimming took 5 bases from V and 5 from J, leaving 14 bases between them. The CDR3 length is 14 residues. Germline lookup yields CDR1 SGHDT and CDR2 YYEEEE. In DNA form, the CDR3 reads TGTGCCAGCAGAAAGCGGGGGGGCGATCAGCCCCAGCATTTT. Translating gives CASRKRGGDQPQHF.

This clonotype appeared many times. This chain's CDR3 is CAIRGGSRTEAFF. CDR3 DNA sequence: TGTGCCATCCGAGGTGGATCGAGGACTGAAGCTTTCTTT. This chain uses TRBV10-3 with TRBJ1-1; D uncertain. V was trimmed by 8 bases and J by 5 bases, leaving 15 bases between them. The germline CDR1 and CDR2 sequences are ENHRY and SYGVKD. This CDR3 region has 13 residues.

The CDR3 region is CASSVASGENSPLHF. Written as DNA, the CDR3 is TGTGCCAGCAGCGTAGCTTCAGGGGAAAATTCACCCCTCCACTTT. The V call is TRBV9, the J call TRBJ1-6; weak D call: TRBD1 (6 bases). V was clipped by 0 bases and J by 7 bases, with 11 bases between them. The CDR3 has 15 amino acids. Germline V gene lookup returns CDR1 SGDLS and CDR2 YYNGEE.

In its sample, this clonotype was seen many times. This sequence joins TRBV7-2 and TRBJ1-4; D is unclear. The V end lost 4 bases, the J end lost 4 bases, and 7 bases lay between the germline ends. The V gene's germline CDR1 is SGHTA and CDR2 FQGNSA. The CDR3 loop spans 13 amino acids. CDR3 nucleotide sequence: TGTGCCAGCAGCTCCAGGCTTAATGAAAAACTGTTTTTT. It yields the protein CASSSRLNEKLFF.

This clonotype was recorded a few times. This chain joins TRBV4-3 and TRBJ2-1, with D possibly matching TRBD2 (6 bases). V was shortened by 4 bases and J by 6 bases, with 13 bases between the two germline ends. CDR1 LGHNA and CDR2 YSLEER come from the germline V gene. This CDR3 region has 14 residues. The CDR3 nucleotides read TGCGCCAGCAGCCCCCGCGTGGGAGGCAATGAGCAGTTCTTC. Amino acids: CASSPRVGGNEQFF.

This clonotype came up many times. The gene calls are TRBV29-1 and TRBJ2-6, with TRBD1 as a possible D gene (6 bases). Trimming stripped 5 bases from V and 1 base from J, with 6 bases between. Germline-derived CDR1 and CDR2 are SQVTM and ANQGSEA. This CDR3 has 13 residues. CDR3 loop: CSVTGSGANVLTF. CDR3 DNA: TGCAGCGTTACAGGGTCTGGGGCCAACGTCCTGACTTTC. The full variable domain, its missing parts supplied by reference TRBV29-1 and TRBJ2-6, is SAVISQKPSRDICQRGTSLTIQCQVDSQVTMMFWYRQQPGQSLTLIATANQGSEATYESGFVIDKFPISRPNLTFSTLTVSNMSPEDSSIYLCSVTGSGANVLTFGAGSRLTVL.

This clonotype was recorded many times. CDR3 nucleotide sequence: TGTGCCCGCAGCCCGGAGCGCGGGAGGTGGGCGGAAGATACGCAGTATTTT. Translation: CARSPERGRWAEDTQYF. V gene TRBV21-1 combines with J gene TRBJ2-3; the table's TRBD2 call for D was not verified on the DNA. TRBV21-1 is described as a pseudogene. This CDR3 contains 17 residues.

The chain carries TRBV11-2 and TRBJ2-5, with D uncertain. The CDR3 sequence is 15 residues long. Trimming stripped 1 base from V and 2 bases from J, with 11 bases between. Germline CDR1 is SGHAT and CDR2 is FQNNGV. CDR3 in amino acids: CASSLGQGLQETQYF. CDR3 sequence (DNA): TGTGCCAGCAGCTTAGGACAAGGCTTACAAGAGACCCAGTACTTC. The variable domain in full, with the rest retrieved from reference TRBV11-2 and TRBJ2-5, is EAGVAQSPRYKIIEKRQSVAFWCNPISGHATLYWYQQILGQGPKLLIQFQNNGVVDDSQLPKDRFSAERLKGVDSTLKIQPAKLEDSAVYLCASSLGQGLQETQYFGPGTRLLVL.

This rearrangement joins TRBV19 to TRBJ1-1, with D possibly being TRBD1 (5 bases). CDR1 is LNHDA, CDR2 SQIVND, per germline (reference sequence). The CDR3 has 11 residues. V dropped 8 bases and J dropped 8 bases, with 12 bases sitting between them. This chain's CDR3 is CASVGGTEAFF. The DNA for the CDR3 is TGTGCCAGTGTAGGCGGGACCGAAGCTTTCTTT.

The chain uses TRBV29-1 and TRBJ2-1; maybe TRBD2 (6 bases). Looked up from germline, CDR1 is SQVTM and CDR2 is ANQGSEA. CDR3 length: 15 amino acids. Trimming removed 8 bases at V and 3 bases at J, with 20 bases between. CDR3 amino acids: CSSWWVGSNYNEQFF. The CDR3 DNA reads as TGCAGCTCCTGGTGGGTCGGGAGTAACTACAATGAGCAGTTCTTC.

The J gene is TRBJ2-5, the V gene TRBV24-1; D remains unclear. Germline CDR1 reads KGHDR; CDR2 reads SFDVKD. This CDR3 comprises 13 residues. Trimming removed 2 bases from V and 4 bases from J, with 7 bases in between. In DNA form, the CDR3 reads TGTGCCACCAGTGATTGGAATGGAGAGACCCAGTACTTC. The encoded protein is CATSDWNGETQYF.

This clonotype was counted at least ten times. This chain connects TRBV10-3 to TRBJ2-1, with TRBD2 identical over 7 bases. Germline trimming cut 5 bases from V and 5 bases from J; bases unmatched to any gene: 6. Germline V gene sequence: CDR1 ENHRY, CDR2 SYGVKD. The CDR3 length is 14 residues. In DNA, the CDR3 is TGTGCCATCAGTCGAGGACTAGTGGACAATGAGCAGTTCTTC. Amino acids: CAISRGLVDNEQFF.